The 10 T cell receptor beta chains in this list originate from one sample, sequenced in a study of T-cell reconstitution after alpha-beta-depleted transplantation in children. A TCRbeta library incorporating unique molecular identifiers was prepared. One entry per CDR3 protein, called by TCRdb with MiXCR from the PCR reads. The sample records just under 250,000 distinct CDR3 sequences, about a quarter being singletons. The sample consisted of PBMCs, taken before TCRalphabeta/CD19-depleted stem cell transplant. These TCRs come from a girl aged 2 to 10 with Fanconi anemia, due to receive a stem cell transplant.

The chain combines TRBV28 with TRBJ1-5; a possible D gene is TRBD1 (6 bases). From germline, CDR1 is MDHEN and CDR2 SYDVKM. Trimming pared 10 bases from V and 7 bases from J, leaving 17 bases between. CDR3 length: 13 amino acids. CDR3 bases: TGTGCCACCAGGGCTTCGGGACAACAGCCCCAGCATTTT. It is translated as CATRASGQQPQHF.

This sequence joins TRBV15 and TRBJ2-5; 8 bases agree with TRBD1. The CDR3 is made up of 17 amino acids. In germline, CDR1 is LNHNV, CDR2 YYDKDF (reference sequence). J lost 2 bases, V lost 5 bases, and 13 bases had no gene match. The CDR3 region has the DNA TGTGCCACCAGCCGAATATCAGGGGGCCTTATACAAGAGACCCAGTACTTC. Translated: CATSRISGGLIQETQYF.

CDR3 sequence: CSARTGGTDTQYF. CDR3 DNA sequence: TGCAGTGCTAGGACAGGGGGCACAGATACGCAGTATTTT. The chain is built from TRBV20-1 and TRBJ2-3; 8 bases line up with TRBD1. The junction had 0 bases not matched to a gene; V was cut back by 3 bases and J by 1 base. Looked up from germline, CDR1 is DFQATT and CDR2 is SNEGSKA (reference sequence). This CDR3 spans 13 amino acids.

This clonotype was recorded at least ten times. The chain links TRBV29-1 to TRBJ2-5; possible D gene TRBD1, 5 bases. Germline-derived CDR1 and CDR2 are SQVTM and ANQGSEA. V gave up 5 bases and J gave up 5 bases, with 12 bases separating them. This CDR3 spans 12 amino acids. CDR3 amino acids: CSVYQGGETQYF. CDR3 DNA sequence: TGCAGCGTTTACCAGGGTGGGGAGACCCAGTACTTC.

This clonotype was seen repeatedly, ten times or more. The chain couples TRBV29-1 to TRBJ2-1; 9 bases are a match to TRBD1. The CDR3 totals 12 residues. Germline V gene data show CDR1 as SQVTM and CDR2 as ANQGSEA. V dropped 8 bases and J dropped 6; count of bases not matched to a gene: 5. CDR3 protein: CSTRQGGNEQFF. CDR3 bases: TGCAGCACGCGACAGGGGGGCAATGAGCAGTTCTTC.

This clonotype came up many times. This chain joins TRBV20-1 and TRBJ2-3; D possibly matches TRBD1 or TRBD2 (5 bases each). Germline V gene lookup returns CDR1 DFQATT and CDR2 SNEGSKA (reference sequence). The CDR3 spans 11 residues. V dropped 5 bases and J dropped 6 bases, with 9 bases sitting between them. The CDR3: CSAPWGDTQYF. The CDR3 nucleotides read TGCAGTGCTCCCTGGGGGGATACGCAGTATTTT.

The sample holds a few counts of this clonotype. The chain couples TRBV15 to TRBJ2-2; D is undetermined. The V gene lost 0 bases and the J gene lost 5 bases, with 10 bases spanning the gap. The CDR3 has 15 amino acids. Germline V gene data show CDR1 as LNHNV and CDR2 as YYDKDF (reference sequence). DNA of the CDR3: TGTGCCACCAGCAGAGATCAACTACAAACCGGGGAGCTGTTTTTT. It is translated as CATSRDQLQTGELFF.

This clonotype appeared many times. The rearrangement uses TRBV7-8 and TRBJ2-3, with no clear D. Germline assignment: CDR1 SGHVS and CDR2 FQNEAQ. This CDR3 has 15 amino acids. Trimming cost V 3 bases and J 2 bases, with 12 bases left between them. This CDR3 reads CASSFSGTFTDTQYF. The CDR3, as DNA: TGTGCCAGCAGCTTCAGTGGAACTTTCACAGATACGCAGTATTTT.

The chain joins TRBV18 to TRBJ2-1; no clear D gene. V gave up 0 bases and J gave up 0 bases, with 9 bases separating them. The CDR3 spans 16 residues. Germline V gene lookup returns CDR1 KGHSH and CDR2 LQKENI. The CDR3 coding sequence is TGTGCCAGCTCACCACCGTGGGCAAGCTCCTACAATGAGCAGTTCTTC. It codes for CASSPPWASSYNEQFF.

This clonotype was seen a handful of times. The chain is built from TRBV12-5 and TRBJ2-1; 15 nucleotides agree with TRBD2. The ends lost 6 bases at V and 1 base at J; junction bases unmatched: 13. CDR3 length: 20 residues. The germline CDR1 and CDR2 sequences are LGHNT and FRNRAP. The CDR3 sequence: CASGPNFRTSGGESYNEQFF. CDR3 sequence (DNA): TGTGCTAGTGGCCCGAACTTCCGGACTAGCGGGGGGGAGTCCTACAATGAGCAGTTCTTC.